This is a list of T cell receptor beta chains from one sample in a study of T cell responses to AZD1222 COVID-19 vaccine. Sequenced by immunoSEQ multiplex PCR; TCRdb stores in-frame clones only, minus some. The table shows under 85,000 clones, with around 90% occurring only once. The input for sequencing was peripheral blood, taken on day 0 of MenACWY control vaccination. These receptors were collected from an adult in good health. Each CDR3 is given with its conserved first and last residue. Fields, in order: clone size, J gene, V gene, CDR3 protein. Some rows have no size entry. The others give once, few or many, or a class for an expanded clone.

clone size: .
J gene: TRBJ1-1
V gene: TRBV5-8
CDR3 protein: CASSSTYQGGGDTEAFF

clone size: .
J gene: TRBJ1-1
V gene: TRBV6-2/TRBV6-3
CDR3 protein: CASSYSGGAEAFF

clone size: .
J gene: TRBJ1-2
V gene: TRBV7-2
CDR3 protein: CASSEGGQFGYTF

clone size: .
J gene: TRBJ2-1
V gene: TRBV28
CDR3 protein: CASSLGQGSSYNEQFF

clone size: .
J gene: TRBJ2-3
V gene: TRBV5-4
CDR3 protein: CASSLGVDRVGTDTQYF

clone size: few
J gene: TRBJ1-2
V gene: TRBV12-3/TRBV12-4
CDR3 protein: CASSKRDGGYTF

clone size: .
J gene: TRBJ2-6
V gene: TRBV19
CDR3 protein: CASSIGATKGSSGANVLTF

clone size: few
J gene: TRBJ2-7
V gene: TRBV9
CDR3 protein: CASSVAVATEQYF

clone size: .
J gene: TRBJ1-6
V gene: TRBV7-2
CDR3 protein: CASSLAGTGDSPLHF

clone size: few
J gene: TRBJ1-2
V gene: TRBV27
CDR3 protein: CASTNVRGGGYTF

clone size: .
J gene: TRBJ1-1
V gene: TRBV19
CDR3 protein: CASRETGGTEAFF

clone size: .
J gene: TRBJ1-1
V gene: TRBV5-6
CDR3 protein: CASSLGVNTGVNTEAFF

clone size: .
J gene: TRBJ1-2
V gene: TRBV2
CDR3 protein: CASSEAGSTYGYTF

clone size: .
J gene: TRBJ2-7
V gene: TRBV5-1
CDR3 protein: CASSPTEVNEQYF

clone size: .
J gene: TRBJ1-3
V gene: TRBV19
CDR3 protein: CASTPTGGVGNTIYF